A selection of T cell receptor beta chains follows, all from one sample in a study of control samples from healthy donors and cancer patients. Here immunoSEQ multiplex PCR was the method, and the copy in TCRdb shows in-frame clones only, minus some. The sample yields around 90,000 clones, around 86% seen once. Sequenced: blood. The source is a man aged 30 to 39 in good health. Both conserved end residues are part of each CDR3. D genes are given only for firm matches. Some rows mark clone size as missing; the rest say once, few, many or name a class of expanded clone.

V gene	clone size	J gene	D gene	CDR3 DNA	CDR3 protein
TRBV9	-	TRBJ1-4	TRBD1	TGTGCCAGCAGCGTAGGGGGAGGACAGGCCAATGAAAAACTGTTTTTT	CASSVGGGQANEKLFF
TRBV5-4	-	TRBJ2-4	TRBD2	TGTGCCAGCAGCCAACCGGGGCTAGCGGGGAACATTCAGTACTTC	CASSQPGLAGNIQYF
TRBV6-5	-	TRBJ2-3	TRBD2	TGTGCCAGCAGTTCCACTAGCGGCTCCACAGATACGCAGTATTTT	CASSSTSGSTDTQYF
TRBV9	-	TRBJ1-3	-	TGTGCCAGCAGCGTAGAGCGGACGGCTGGAAACACCATATATTTT	CASSVERTAGNTIYF
TRBV11-1	-	TRBJ1-3	-	TGTGCCAGCAGCTTAGGCATGGGGCTCGGAAACACCATATATTTT	CASSLGMGLGNTIYF
TRBV4-2	-	TRBJ1-5	-	TGTGCCAGCAGCCAAGATCGGTGGAGTAGCAATCAGCCCCAGCATTTT	CASSQDRWSSNQPQHF
TRBV4-1	few	TRBJ2-3	-	TGCGCCAGCAGCCAAGGCGGGGGCCGCACAGATACGCAGTATTTT	CASSQGGGRTDTQYF
TRBV11-2	-	TRBJ2-5	-	TGTGCCAGCAGCCCAGCCCTACTCCCACAAGAGACCCAGTACTTC	CASSPALLPQETQYF
TRBV30	-	TRBJ1-2	-	TGTGCCGGGGTGACAGATAACTATGGCTACACCTTC	CAGVTDNYGYTF
TRBV5-8	-	TRBJ2-5	TRBD1	TGTGCCAGCAGCCGACGGACAGGGGGCGAAGAGACCCAGTACTTC	CASSRRTGGEETQYF
TRBV14	-	TRBJ1-2	-	TGTGCCAGCAGTCCAACCACAGGGCGCTATGGCTACACCTTC	CASSPTTGRYGYTF
TRBV6-5	-	TRBJ1-6	-	TGTGCCAGCACGGACCATAATTCACCCCTCCACTTT	CASTDHNSPLHF
TRBV10-2	-	TRBJ2-4	TRBD2	TGCGCCAGCGGAGGACTAGCGGGCCTAGCCAAAAACATTCAGTACTTC	CASGGLAGLAKNIQYF
TRBV27	-	TRBJ2-4	-	TGTGCCAGCAGTCCCGGTAGGGGCGCATCCAAAAACATTCAGTACTTC	CASSPGRGASKNIQYF
TRBV10-3	-	TRBJ1-1	-	TGTGCCATCAGTGAGCGTCCAGGGGCCGCGAACACTGAAGCTTTCTTT	CAISERPGAANTEAFF
TRBV6-1	-	TRBJ1-5	TRBD1	TGTGCCAGCAGTGAACTGGCCGGGACAGGGGAAGCGTTGGGTCAGCCCCAGCATTTT	CASSELAGTGEALGQPQHF
TRBV6-5	-	TRBJ2-3	-	TGTGCCAGCAGTTACTCGGCAAGTTCAGATACGCAGTATTTT	CASSYSASSDTQYF
TRBV5-1	-	TRBJ1-4	-	TGCGCCAGCAGCTTGGTCCCCGGGGGATTAACTAATGAAAAACTGTTTTTT	CASSLVPGGLTNEKLFF
TRBV30	-	TRBJ2-2	-	TGTGCCTGGCGGGGGAACACCGGGGAGCTGTTTTTT	CAWRGNTGELFF
TRBV6-5	-	TRBJ2-1	TRBD2	TGTGCCAGCAGTTACTTAGCGGGGGGGCGCAATGAGCAGTTCTTC	CASSYLAGGRNEQFF
TRBV5-5	many	TRBJ1-2	-	TGTGCCAGCAGCTTGGCTGTCGCGGGCTACACCTTC	CASSLAVAGYTF
TRBV18	-	TRBJ2-1	-	TGTGCCAGCTCACCAAATAGGGGGAATGAGCAGTTCTTC	CASSPNRGNEQFF
TRBV25-1	-	TRBJ2-3	-	TGTGCCAGCAGTCTTAGGCCAGGAGCTGCCACAGATACGCAGTATTTT	CASSLRPGAATDTQYF
TRBV28	few	TRBJ2-7	TRBD2	TGTGCCAGCAGAAGCGGGGGCCGCTACGAGCAGTACTTC	CASRSGGRYEQYF
TRBV7-2	-	TRBJ1-2	TRBD1	TGTGCCAGCAGCCCCCCCGGTGGACAGGGGAACTATGGCTACACCTTC	CASSPPGGQGNYGYTF
TRBV10-3	few	TRBJ2-2	TRBD2	TGTGCCATCAGGAAATTGGGGACTAGCGGGGGCACCGCGAACACCGGGGAGCTGTTTTTT	CAIRKLGTSGGTANTGELFF
TRBV5-1	-	TRBJ1-6	-	TGCGCCAGCAGCTCCGGGACCTCCTATAATTCACCCCTCCACTTT	CASSSGTSYNSPLHF
TRBV5-6	-	TRBJ1-6	-	TGTGCCAGCAGCTTACAGGGTTTGGACGGTTCACCCCTCCACTTT	CASSLQGLDGSPLHF
TRBV5-8	-	TRBJ2-5	-	TGTGCCAGCAGCTTGGCCTCAGGCAGCCAAGAGACCCAGTACTTC	CASSLASGSQETQYF
TRBV5-6	once	TRBJ1-1	-	TGTGCCAGCAGAGTTTTAGACGGAAGGAACACTGAAGCTTTCTTT	CASRVLDGRNTEAFF
TRBV13	-	TRBJ2-2	-	TGTGCCAGCAGAAGAGCGGCGGGGAACACCGGGGAGCTGTTTTTT	CASRRAAGNTGELFF
TRBV7-2	-	TRBJ1-4	TRBD1	TGTGCCAGCAGCCGCAGGAGGACAGGGTCAAATGAAAAACTGTTTTTT	CASSRRRTGSNEKLFF
TRBV29-1	-	TRBJ1-1	TRBD1	TGCAGCGTGTACAGGGGCGGAGGAACTGAAGCTTTCTTT	CSVYRGGGTEAFF
TRBV14	-	TRBJ2-6	-	TGTGCCAGCAGCCAAGCCTTCAGCGTCCTGACTTTC	CASSQAFSVLTF
TRBV27	-	TRBJ1-1	-	TGTGCCAGCAGTTTCGGGACAAAGGCCACTGAAGCTTTCTTT	CASSFGTKATEAFF
TRBV15	-	TRBJ1-4	TRBD1	TGTGCCATCTCACAGGGGCCGGGAGAAAAACTGTTTTTT	CAISQGPGEKLFF
TRBV7-9	-	TRBJ1-1	-	TGTGCCAGCAGCTTAGAGCGATCCGGGGCTTTCTTT	CASSLERSGAFF
TRBV5-1	-	TRBJ2-7	TRBD1	TGCGCCAGCAGCTTGGGAGGGACAGGGGGCGCGCAGTACTTC	CASSLGGTGGAQYF
TRBV12-5	once	TRBJ2-1	TRBD1	TGTGCTAGTGGTCCTCCAGGGACAGGAGAAGAGTTCTTC	CASGPPGTGEEFF
TRBV27	few	TRBJ1-3	TRBD1	TGTGCCAGCGGTTTCCGGACAGGGGCTGGAAACACCATATATTTT	CASGFRTGAGNTIYF
TRBV11-2	-	TRBJ1-2	-	TGTGCCAGCAGCTTATCGGCGGCTACCTATGGCTACACCTTC	CASSLSAATYGYTF
TRBV6-5	-	TRBJ1-6	-	TGTGCCAGCAGATTCGGGAATTCACCCCTCCACTTT	CASRFGNSPLHF
TRBV24-1	few	TRBJ2-1	TRBD1	TGTGCCACCAGTGATTTGGGGGGCAGGGGGCTTTACAATGAGCAGTTCTTC	CATSDLGGRGLYNEQFF
TRBV15	-	TRBJ1-2	-	TGTGCCACCAGCAGAGATCTATCGGGGGCGACTTGGGGCTACACCTTC	CATSRDLSGATWGYTF
TRBV27	-	TRBJ2-6	TRBD1	TGTGCCAGCAGTCCTACCCACGTGACAGGGGGCTGGTCTGGGGCCAACGTCCTGACTTTC	CASSPTHVTGGWSGANVLTF
TRBV14	once	TRBJ2-6	TRBD2	TGTGCCAGCAGCCAAGAGAACATCTTTGAACTAGCGGGGGGGCCGGGGGCCAACGTCCTGACTTTC	CASSQENIFELAGGPGANVLTF
TRBV6-5	-	TRBJ2-5	-	TGTGCCAGCAGTTACTCGTTAGAGACCCAGTACTTC	CASSYSLETQYF
TRBV28	-	TRBJ1-5	TRBD1	TGTGCCAGCAGTGGGACGGCAGGGGGGGATCAGCCCCAGCATTTT	CASSGTAGGDQPQHF
TRBV19	few	TRBJ2-5	TRBD1	TGTGCCAGTAGTATAGTAGGACAGGGCCGTGAGACCCAGTACTTC	CASSIVGQGRETQYF